Listed below are T cell receptor beta chains from one sample, sequenced in a study of beta chain features in type 1 diabetes. This table comes from immunoSEQ multiplex PCR, and its TCRdb copy is limited to in-frame clones, with some not included. The table includes about 340,000 clones, roughly 12% detected once. Input material: naive CD4+ T cells from blood. The receptor source for this set is a woman under 30 with type 1 diabetes. The CDR3 runs from the conserved cysteine through the conserved F or W. A D gene is named only where the DNA matches it firmly. Rows give clone size only sometimes, using once, few, many, or a class for an expanded clone.

j_call | v_call | d_call | clone_size | cdr3_aa | cdr3_nt
TRBJ2-7 | TRBV5-4 | NA | NA | CASSRPGLSEQYF | TGTGCCAGCAGCCGACCCGGACTCTCGGAGCAGTACTTC
TRBJ2-1 | TRBV29-1 | TRBD1 | NA | CSTRDSYISYNEQFF | TGCAGCACCCGGGACAGCTACATTTCCTACAATGAGCAGTTCTTC
TRBJ2-5 | TRBV30 | NA | few | CAWSVESRGGKTQYF | TGTGCCTGGAGTGTTGAGTCAAGAGGGGGAAAGACCCAGTACTTC
TRBJ2-7 | TRBV13 | NA | NA | CASSSQGAGAPREQYF | TGTGCCAGCAGCTCCCAGGGGGCGGGGGCCCCTCGTGAGCAGTACTTC
TRBJ1-1 | TRBV29-1 | NA | NA | CSVVGGTYTEAFF | TGCAGCGTGGTTGGAGGGACCTACACTGAAGCTTTCTTT
TRBJ1-1 | TRBV6-1 | NA | few | CASSDLSVAGRGGTEAFF | TGTGCCAGCAGTGACCTCTCGGTGGCAGGGAGGGGAGGCACTGAAGCTTTCTTT
TRBJ1-3 | TRBV13 | TRBD1 | few | CASSTRQGVGTIYF | TGTGCCAGCAGCACTAGACAGGGGGTCGGGACCATATATTTT
TRBJ2-2 | TRBV5-1 | NA | few | CASSPGRGRTTGELFF | TGCGCCAGCAGCCCCGGACGGGGGAGGACCACCGGGGAGCTGTTTTTT
TRBJ1-2 | TRBV6-5 | TRBD1 | few | CASRQTGEYGYTF | TGTGCCAGCAGGCAAACAGGGGAGTACGGCTACACCTTC
TRBJ2-2 | TRBV6-6 | NA | few | CASSTAGELFF | TGTGCCAGCAGCACGGCCGGGGAGCTGTTTTTT
TRBJ1-2 | TRBV4-3 | NA | few | CASSQNLQGRNGYTF | TGCGCCAGCAGCCAGAACTTACAGGGAAGAAATGGCTACACCTTC
TRBJ2-7 | TRBV7-9 | TRBD1 | NA | CASSSRGQGRDEQYF | TGTGCCAGCAGCTCAAGGGGACAGGGGCGAGACGAGCAGTACTTC
TRBJ1-2 | TRBV30 | TRBD1 | few | CAGTGQGAAYGYTF | TGTGCCGGAACGGGACAGGGGGCGGCTTATGGCTACACCTTC
TRBJ2-1 | TRBV7-6 | TRBD1 | NA | CASSLGQGIYNEQFF | TGTGCCAGCAGCTTAGGACAGGGCATCTACAATGAGCAGTTCTTC
TRBJ2-7 | TRBV5-1 | NA | NA | CASSGEGTYEQYF | TGCGCCAGCAGCGGAGAGGGTACCTACGAGCAGTACTTC
TRBJ2-1 | TRBV7-9 | TRBD2 | NA | CASSSFSSGKPYNEQFF | TGTGCCAGCAGCTCCTTTAGTAGCGGGAAGCCCTACAATGAGCAGTTCTTC
TRBJ2-3 | TRBV7-9 | TRBD2 | NA | CASSLIAGGSTDTQYF | TGTGCCAGCAGCTTGATAGCGGGAGGGAGCACAGATACGCAGTATTTT
TRBJ1-1 | TRBV30 | NA | few | CAWGLLPEGDTEAFF | TGTGCCTGGGGACTTCTACCCGAGGGAGACACTGAAGCTTTCTTT
TRBJ2-2 | TRBV5-4 | TRBD2 | NA | CASSPIAGVRELFF | TGTGCCAGCAGCCCAATAGCGGGAGTGCGGGAGCTGTTTTTT
TRBJ2-7 | TRBV6-6 | TRBD2 | NA | CASSYGGLAAYEQYF | TGTGCCAGCAGTTACGGCGGACTAGCGGCGTACGAGCAGTACTTC
TRBJ1-5 | TRBV6-6 | NA | few | CASSYVQGRYQPQHF | TGTGCCAGCAGTTACGTACAGGGTCGGTATCAGCCCCAGCATTTT
TRBJ2-6 | TRBV11-2 | NA | few | CASIPGNSGANVLTF | TGTGCCAGCATCCCGGGGAACTCTGGGGCCAACGTCCTGACTTTC
TRBJ2-1 | TRBV30 | NA | few | CAWSHPPSPGLAGQFF | TGTGCCTGGAGCCATCCTCCCAGTCCGGGCCTAGCAGGGCAGTTCTTC
TRBJ2-7 | TRBV7-9 | NA | few | CASSFDRNSYEQYF | TGTGCCAGCAGCTTCGACAGAAACTCCTACGAGCAGTACTTC
TRBJ1-1 | TRBV5-1 | TRBD1 | NA | CASSLQGGTTEAFF | TGCGCCAGCAGCTTACAGGGGGGTACGACTGAAGCTTTCTTT
TRBJ2-3 | TRBV7-9 | NA | many | CASSLVADTQYF | TGTGCCAGCAGCTTAGTCGCAGATACGCAGTATTTT
TRBJ1-2 | TRBV28 | NA | few | CASSLILIIDGYTF | TGTGCCAGCAGTTTAATCCTTATCATAGATGGCTACACCTTC
TRBJ2-3 | TRBV6-5 | TRBD2 | NA | CASNLAGGPDTQYF | TGTGCCAGCAACTTAGCGGGAGGGCCAGATACGCAGTATTTT
TRBJ2-2 | TRBV18 | TRBD2 | few | CASSPGLAGVGTGELFF | TGTGCCAGCTCACCGGGACTAGCGGGAGTCGGCACCGGGGAGCTGTTTTTT
TRBJ1-2 | TRBV7-9 | NA | NA | CASRPRDFYGYTF | TGTGCCAGCAGACCTCGGGACTTCTATGGCTACACCTTC
TRBJ2-3 | TRBV9 | TRBD2 | few | CASSVTSGIADTQYF | TGTGCCAGCAGCGTGACTAGCGGGATAGCAGATACGCAGTATTTT
TRBJ2-3 | TRBV18 | TRBD1 | few | CASSPGQTSTDTQYF | TGTGCCAGCTCACCGGGACAGACTAGCACAGATACGCAGTATTTT
TRBJ2-1 | TRBV11-3 | NA | NA | CASSFAARTEQFF | TGTGCCAGCAGCTTCGCGGCGCGTACTGAGCAGTTCTTC
TRBJ2-1 | TRBV6-1 | TRBD1 | NA | CASGQGAYEQFF | TGTGCCAGCGGACAGGGGGCCTATGAGCAGTTCTTC
TRBJ2-3 | TRBV10-3 | TRBD2 | few | CAISPGTSGSTQYF | TGTGCCATCAGCCCCGGGACTAGCGGGAGTACGCAGTATTTT
TRBJ2-7 | TRBV28 | TRBD1 | NA | CASRESGTGWREQYF | TGTGCCAGCAGAGAGTCCGGGACAGGGTGGAGAGAGCAGTACTTC
TRBJ1-2 | TRBV28 | NA | NA | CASTQGPTYGYTF | TGTGCCAGCACACAGGGTCCAACCTATGGCTACACCTTC
TRBJ2-1 | TRBV7-3 | NA | few | CASSSPGLPNEQFF | TGTGCCAGCAGCTCCCCGGGACTCCCAAATGAGCAGTTCTTC
TRBJ2-1 | TRBV5-1 | NA | few | CASSSEGGVAPVF | TGCGCCAGCAGCTCGGAAGGAGGCGTAGCACCGGTCTTC
TRBJ2-2 | TRBV6-5 | NA | few | CASRRTVGELFF | TGTGCCAGCAGGAGGACAGTTGGCGAGCTGTTTTTT
TRBJ2-1 | TRBV5-1 | NA | few | CASSLVAGSYNEQFF | TGCGCCAGCAGCTTGGTCGCGGGAAGCTACAATGAGCAGTTCTTC
TRBJ2-3 | TRBV19 | TRBD2 | few | CASSIPPGTSGRVGGPDTQYF | TGTGCCAGTAGTATACCTCCCGGGACTAGCGGGAGAGTGGGGGGCCCAGATACGCAGTATTTT
TRBJ1-1 | TRBV30 | TRBD1 | few | CAWRTGRRTEAFF | TGTGCCTGGAGGACAGGGAGGAGGACTGAAGCTTTCTTT
TRBJ1-5 | TRBV27 | NA | NA | CASSYTGNSNQPQHF | TGTGCCAGCAGTTATACAGGGAATAGCAATCAGCCCCAGCATTTT
TRBJ1-1 | TRBV30 | NA | NA | CAWSVQAPGAFF | TGTGCCTGGAGTGTTCAGGCCCCGGGGGCTTTCTTT
TRBJ2-2 | TRBV10-3 | TRBD2 | NA | CATSPSGETGELFF | TGTGCCACCTCTCCTAGCGGGGAAACCGGGGAGCTGTTTTTT
TRBJ2-7 | TRBV27 | TRBD1 | few | CASTTDRDSYEQYF | TGTGCCAGCACTACCGACAGGGACTCCTACGAGCAGTACTTC
TRBJ2-7 | TRBV4-1 | NA | NA | CASSQGPARTSYEQYF | TGCGCCAGCAGCCAAGGTCCAGCGCGCACCTCCTACGAGCAGTACTTC
TRBJ1-4 | TRBV27 | TRBD1 | few | CASSQGALTNEKLFF | TGTGCCAGCAGTCAGGGGGCGCTGACTAATGAAAAACTGTTTTTT
TRBJ1-4 | TRBV28 | NA | NA | CASSPGPLTGEKLFF | TGTGCCAGCAGCCCAGGGCCCCTTACGGGTGAAAAACTGTTTTTT
TRBJ2-7 | TRBV6-6 | TRBD1 | NA | CASRPGTGHYEQYF | TGTGCCAGCAGACCCGGGACAGGACACTACGAGCAGTACTTC
TRBJ1-2 | TRBV30 | TRBD1 | NA | CAWSGRTGGVVNGYTF | TGTGCCTGGAGTGGTCGGACAGGGGGCGTAGTGAATGGCTACACCTTC
TRBJ2-7 | TRBV19 | TRBD1 | few | CASSITDAGTGTSYEQYF | TGTGCCAGTAGTATTACCGATGCCGGGACAGGGACATCCTACGAGCAGTACTTC
TRBJ2-5 | TRBV7-8 | NA | NA | CASSRGGIDGETQYF | TGTGCCAGCAGCCGAGGGGGTATAGATGGGGAGACCCAGTACTTC